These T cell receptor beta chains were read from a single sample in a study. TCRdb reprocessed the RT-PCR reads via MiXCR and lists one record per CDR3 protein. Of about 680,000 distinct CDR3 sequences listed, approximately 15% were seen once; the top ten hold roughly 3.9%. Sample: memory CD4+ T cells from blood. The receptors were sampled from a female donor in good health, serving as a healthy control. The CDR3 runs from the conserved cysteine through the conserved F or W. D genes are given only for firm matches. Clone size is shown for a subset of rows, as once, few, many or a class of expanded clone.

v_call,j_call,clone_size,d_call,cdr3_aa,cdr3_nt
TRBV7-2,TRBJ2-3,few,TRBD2,CASSLVAGGMTSTDTQYF,TGTGCCAGCAGCTTAGTAGCGGGGGGGATGACGAGCACAGATACGCAGTATTTT
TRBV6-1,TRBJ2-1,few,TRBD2,CASSELAGGPHEQFF,TGTGCCAGCAGTGAACTAGCGGGAGGGCCCCATGAGCAGTTCTTC
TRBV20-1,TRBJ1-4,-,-,CSARAVGGEKLFF,TGCAGTGCTAGGGCCGTGGGGGGCGAAAAACTGTTTTTT
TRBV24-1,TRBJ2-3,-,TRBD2,CATSDSGGATDTQYF,TGTGCCACCAGTGACTCGGGGGGAGCCACAGATACGCAGTATTTT
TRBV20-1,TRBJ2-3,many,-,CSAPIRSRTDTQYF,TGCAGTGCCCCTATCCGCAGCCGCACAGATACGCAGTATTTT
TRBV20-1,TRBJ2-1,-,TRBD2,CSAPSAGGPVNEQFF,TGCAGTGCTCCTTCCGCGGGAGGGCCCGTCAATGAGCAGTTCTTC
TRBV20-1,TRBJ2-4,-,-,CSARGGVLLNIQYF,TGCAGTGCTAGAGGAGGAGTTCTCCTAAACATTCAGTACTTC
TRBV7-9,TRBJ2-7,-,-,CASSFSDYSYEQYF,TGTGCCAGCAGCTTTAGCGACTACTCCTACGAGCAGTACTTC
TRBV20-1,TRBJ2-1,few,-,CSARARAGWDYNEQFF,TGCAGTGCTAGGGCCCGCGCGGGATGGGACTACAATGAGCAGTTCTTC
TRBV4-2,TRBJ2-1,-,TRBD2,CASSHGDLRLAGGYNEQFF,TGTGCCAGCAGCCACGGAGACCTCCGACTAGCGGGAGGCTACAATGAGCAGTTCTTC
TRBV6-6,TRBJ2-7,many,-,CASSYGPAYEQYF,TGTGCCAGCAGTTATGGACCGGCCTACGAGCAGTACTTC
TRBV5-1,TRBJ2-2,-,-,CASRLTPSTGELFF,TGCGCCAGCAGACTAACCCCTTCAACCGGGGAGCTGTTTTTT
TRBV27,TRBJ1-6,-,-,CASSLKGSYNSPLHF,TGTGCCAGCAGTTTAAAGGGTAGTTATAATTCACCCCTCCACTTT
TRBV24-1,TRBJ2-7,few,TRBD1,CATSDGQAPAYEQYF,TGTGCCACCAGTGATGGACAGGCGCCCGCCTACGAGCAGTACTTC
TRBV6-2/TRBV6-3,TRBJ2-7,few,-,CASSNRQGGEQYF,TGTGCCAGCAGTAATCGACAGGGAGGGGAGCAGTACTTC
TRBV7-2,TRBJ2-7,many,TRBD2,CASRLGTSGAIEQYF,TGTGCCAGCAGACTCGGGACTAGCGGGGCAATCGAGCAGTACTTC
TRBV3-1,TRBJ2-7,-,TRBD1,CASSPGTAIYEQYF,TGTGCCAGCAGCCCCGGGACAGCAATCTACGAGCAGTACTTC
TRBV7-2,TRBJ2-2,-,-,CASSFGRNTGELFF,TGTGCCAGCAGCTTCGGCAGGAACACCGGGGAGCTGTTTTTT
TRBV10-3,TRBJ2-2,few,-,CAISGGPVGTGELFF,TGTGCCATCAGTGGGGGCCCGGTCGGCACCGGGGAGCTGTTTTTT
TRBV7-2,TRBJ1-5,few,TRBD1,CASSSDRGEGAQHF,TGTGCCAGCAGCTCAGACAGGGGCGAGGGGGCCCAGCATTTT
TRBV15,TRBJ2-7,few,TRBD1,CATSRITGAPYEQYF,TGTGCCACCAGCAGAATCACAGGGGCTCCCTACGAGCAGTACTTC
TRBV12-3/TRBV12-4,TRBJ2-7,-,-,CASSAAGEQYF,TGTGCCAGCAGTGCGGCTGGGGAGCAGTACTTC
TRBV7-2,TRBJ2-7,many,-,CASSLVGGTEQYF,TGTGCCAGCAGCTTAGTTGGCGGGACAGAGCAGTACTTC
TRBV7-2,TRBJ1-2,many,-,CASSWLGTEGVYTF,TGTGCCAGCAGCTGGTTGGGGACCGAAGGGGTCTACACCTTC
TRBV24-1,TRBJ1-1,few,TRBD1,CATRDRGNTEAFF,TGTGCCACCAGAGACAGGGGGAACACTGAAGCTTTCTTT
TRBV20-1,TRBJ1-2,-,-,CSARPLQLDDGYTF,TGCAGTGCTAGACCCCTCCAGTTAGACGATGGCTACACCTTC
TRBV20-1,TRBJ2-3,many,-,CSAPPYFTDTQYF,TGCAGTGCGCCACCATATTTTACAGATACGCAGTATTTT
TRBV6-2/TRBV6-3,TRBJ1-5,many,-,CASSYLGASQISNQPQHF,TGTGCCAGCAGTTATCTGGGCGCCTCCCAGATTAGCAATCAGCCCCAGCATTTT
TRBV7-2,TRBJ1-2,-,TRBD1,CASSLERTGPLSDYGYTF,TGTGCCAGCAGCTTAGAGCGGACAGGTCCCTTATCTGACTATGGCTACACCTTC
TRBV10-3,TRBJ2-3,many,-,CAISEKAARSSTDTQYF,TGTGCCATCAGTGAAAAGGCCGCTAGAAGTAGCACAGATACGCAGTATTTT
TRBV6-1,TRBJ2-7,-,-,CASSEDPGRSSYEQYF,TGTGCCAGCAGTGAGGACCCGGGACGCAGCTCCTACGAGCAGTACTTC
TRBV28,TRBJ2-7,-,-,CASGPSYEQYF,TGTGCCAGCGGGCCCTCCTACGAGCAGTACTTC
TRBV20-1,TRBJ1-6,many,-,CSAAPTGRTYNSPLHF,TGCAGTGCGGCCCCGACGGGGCGAACCTATAATTCACCCCTCCACTTT
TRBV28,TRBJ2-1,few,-,CASSSPGVSWEREQFF,TGTGCCAGCAGTTCCCCGGGGGTTAGCTGGGAAAGGGAACAGTTCTTC
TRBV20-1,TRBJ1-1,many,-,CSAPIGRVNTEAFF,TGCAGTGCCCCTATAGGGCGGGTGAACACTGAAGCTTTCTTT
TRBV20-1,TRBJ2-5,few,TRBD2,CSARGTSGFIGETQYF,TGCAGTGCTCGGGGGACTAGCGGGTTTATAGGGGAGACCCAGTACTTC
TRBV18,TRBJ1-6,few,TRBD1,CASSRGTGGLDSPLHF,TGTGCCAGCTCACGCGGGACAGGGGGCTTGGATTCACCCCTCCACTTT
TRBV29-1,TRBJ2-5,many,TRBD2,CSVVLLAGAYQETQYF,TGCAGCGTTGTTTTACTAGCGGGGGCCTACCAAGAGACCCAGTACTTC
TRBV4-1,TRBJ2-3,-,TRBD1,CASSQLTGLVTDTQYF,TGCGCCAGCAGCCAATTGACAGGGCTCGTCACAGATACGCAGTATTTT
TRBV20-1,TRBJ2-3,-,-,CSARAWGGQTGLDTQYF,TGCAGTGCTAGAGCTTGGGGAGGCCAGACGGGTTTGGATACGCAGTATTTT
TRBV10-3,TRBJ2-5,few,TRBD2,CAISEPLGLAGEETQYF,TGTGCCATCAGTGAGCCTCTGGGACTAGCGGGAGAAGAGACCCAGTACTTC
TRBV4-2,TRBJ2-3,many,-,CASSQEITDTQYF,TGTGCCAGCAGCCAGGAAATCACAGATACGCAGTATTTT
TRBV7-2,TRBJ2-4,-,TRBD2,CASSLVGTASGNIQYF,TGTGCCAGCAGCTTAGTCGGTACGGCTAGCGGAAACATTCAGTACTTC
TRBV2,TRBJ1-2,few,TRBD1,CASSPLTGDEGGYTF,TGTGCCAGCAGTCCCTTGACAGGGGATGAGGGAGGCTACACCTTC
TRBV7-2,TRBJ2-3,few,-,CASSEEGRGRVGADTQYF,TGTGCCAGCAGCGAGGAAGGTCGCGGGCGGGTGGGGGCAGATACGCAGTATTTT
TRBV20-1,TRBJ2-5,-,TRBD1,CSATKQGETQYF,TGCAGTGCTACGAAACAGGGGGAGACCCAGTACTTC
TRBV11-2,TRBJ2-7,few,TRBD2,CASSSREGPTYEQYF,TGTGCCAGCAGCTCAAGGGAGGGGCCCACCTACGAGCAGTACTTC
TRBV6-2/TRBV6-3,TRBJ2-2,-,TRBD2,CASSHPGTSGGLNTGELFF,TGTGCCAGCAGCCATCCCGGGACTAGCGGGGGGCTGAACACCGGGGAGCTGTTTTTT
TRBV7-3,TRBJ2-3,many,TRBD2,CASSAHMAGVGPDTQYF,TGTGCCAGCAGCGCCCATATGGCGGGAGTGGGGCCAGATACGCAGTATTTT
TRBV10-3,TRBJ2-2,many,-,CAISESPANTGELFF,TGTGCCATCAGTGAGTCCCCAGCGAACACCGGGGAGCTGTTTTTT
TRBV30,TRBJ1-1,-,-,CARRDLEHTEAFF,TGTGCCCGCCGGGATCTCGAACACACTGAAGCTTTCTTT
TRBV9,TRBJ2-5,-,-,CASSVDRRAETQYF,TGTGCCAGCAGCGTGGATCGAAGGGCGGAGACCCAGTACTTC
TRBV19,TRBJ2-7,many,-,CASSKWGVGQNYEQYF,TGTGCCAGTAGTAAATGGGGCGTCGGACAGAATTACGAGCAGTACTTC